These 24 T cell receptor beta chains came from one sample sequenced in a study of memory CD4+ T cells and cytomegalovirus serostatus. The sort gate was single viable CD3+CD4+CD8-CD45RO+ cells for memory CD4+ T cells. Profiled with immunoSEQ multiplex PCR; TCRdb holds only in-frame clones, not every one. The profile covers tens of thousands of clones, with about 79% appearing a single time and approximately 1% taken by the ten largest. The material sequenced was memory CD4+ T cells from blood. The receptor source for this set is an adult in good health and CMV-seronegative.

The gene calls are TRBV11-1 and TRBJ1-2, with D maybe TRBD1 (5 bases). The V gene lost 5 bases and the J gene lost 7 bases, with 14 bases spanning the gap. CDR1 is SGHAT and CDR2 is FQDESV in the germline V gene (reference sequence). This CDR3 region has 13 residues. The CDR3 loop reads CASSPVRGSGYTF. The DNA of the CDR3 is TGTGCCAGCAGCCCCGTCCGGGGGAGTGGCTACACCTTC.

The V and J genes are TRBV4-2 and TRBJ1-3; D gene ambiguous. This CDR3 is built from 13 residues. Trimming left V 6 bases short and J 4 bases short, with 10 bases between. Germline V gives CDR1 LGHNA, CDR2 YNFKEQ. This chain's CDR3 is CASSRLSGNTIYF. The CDR3 nucleotides read TGTGCCAGCAGTCGACTGTCGGGAAACACCATATATTTT.

CDR3 coding DNA: TGTGCCAGTAGTAAGGGGGTTGAATATGGCTACACCTTC. The encoded protein is CASSKGVEYGYTF. The chain couples TRBV19 to TRBJ1-2, with D perhaps matching TRBD1 (6 bases). This CDR3 comprises 13 residues. Germline CDR1 LNHDA, CDR2 SQIVND (reference sequence). V was trimmed by 4 bases and J by 5 bases, leaving 11 bases between them.

This chain connects TRBV28 to TRBJ1-5; 8 nucleotides line up with TRBD1. This CDR3 has 16 amino acids. V lost 6 bases to trimming and J lost 2 bases; unmatched junction nucleotides: 9. Germline CDR1 MDHEN, CDR2 SYDVKM. In DNA form, the CDR3 reads TGTGCCAGCAGCCTTCTCCAGGGGGCCGGCAATCAGCCCCAGCATTTT. Translated: CASSLLQGAGNQPQHF.

This rearrangement joins TRBV18 to TRBJ2-7; D could derive from TRBD1 or TRBD2 (6 bases each). Germline V gives CDR1 KGHSH, CDR2 LQKENI. The CDR3 totals 14 residues. Deletions cut 2 bases from V and 6 bases from J, with 14 bases between. CDR3 protein: CASSPGQPGGEQYF. CDR3 nucleotide sequence: TGTGCCAGCTCACCAGGACAGCCCGGGGGCGAGCAGTACTTC.

V gene TRBV7-2 combines with J gene TRBJ1-5; D is undetermined. Germline CDR1 reads SGHTA; CDR2 reads FQGNSA. Trimming took 0 bases from V and 0 from J, leaving 6 bases between them. The CDR3 covers 15 residues. The CDR3 loop reads CASSLAWYSNQPQHF. The DNA of the CDR3 is TGTGCCAGCAGCTTAGCGTGGTATAGCAATCAGCCCCAGCATTTT.

This clone was seen only once. The chain combines TRBV7-6 with TRBJ2-1; D might be TRBD1 (6 bases). This CDR3 spans 14 amino acids. Deletions cut 1 base from V and 6 bases from J, with 10 bases between. Germline CDR1 is SGHVS and CDR2 is FNYEAQ. Here the CDR3 reads CASSLVGGPNEQFF. The CDR3 nucleotides are TGTGCCAGCAGCTTAGTAGGGGGACCCAATGAGCAGTTCTTC.

The genes are TRBV18 and TRBJ1-2; possibly TRBD1 for D (5 bases). Germline V gives CDR1 KGHSH, CDR2 LQKENI. Trimming removed 4 bases at V and 8 bases at J, with 17 bases between. The length of the CDR3 is 14 residues. The CDR3 bases are TGTGCCAGCTCACTTTATTCCAGGGAGGGCGGCTACACCTTC. Residues: CASSLYSREGGYTF. The full variable domain, in which reference TRBV18 and TRBJ1-2 provide the parts outside the CDR3, is NAGVMQNPRHLVRRRGQEARLRCSPMKGHSHVYWYRQLPEEGLKFMVYLQKENIIDESGMPKERFSAEFPKEGPSILRIQQVVRGDSAAYFCASSLYSREGGYTFGSGTRLTVV.

The gene calls are TRBV6-1 and TRBJ2-2, with a weak D call TRBD2 (7 bases). In germline, CDR1 is MNHNS, CDR2 SASEGT. CDR3 length equals 15 residues. V lost 7 bases to trimming and J lost 0 bases, with 12 bases between them. The CDR3 protein is CASTAGAANTGELFF. CDR3 sequence (DNA): TGTGCCAGCACGGCGGGGGCAGCGAACACCGGGGAGCTGTTTTTT.

The V gene is TRBV6-6, the J gene TRBJ1-4; 7 positions match TRBD1. The ends lost 6 bases at V and 7 bases at J; junction bases unmatched: 8. The CDR3 runs to 14 residues. In germline, CDR1 is MNHNY, CDR2 SVGAGI (reference sequence). The CDR3 region is CASRERRDSEKLFF. Written as DNA, the CDR3 is TGTGCCAGCAGGGAGCGCCGGGACAGTGAAAAACTGTTTTTT.

J is TRBJ2-4 and V is TRBV4-1; 10 bases are shared with TRBD1. The length of the CDR3 is 18 residues. After removal of 0 bases from V and 12 bases from J, the junction contained 17 bases not matched to a gene. The germline V gene encodes CDR1 MGHRA and CDR2 YSYEKL. CDR3 amino acids: CASSQEASAGQGWLAQYF. CDR3 coding DNA: TGCGCCAGCAGCCAAGAAGCATCGGCGGGACAGGGGTGGTTGGCTCAGTACTTC.

In its sample, this clone was seen once. This sequence joins TRBV6-6 and TRBJ1-6; no clear D gene. Trimming took off 3 bases at V and 9 bases at J, with 15 bases between the two ends. The CDR3 extends over 15 amino acids. Germline assignment: CDR1 MNHNY and CDR2 SVGAGI (reference sequence). CDR3 nucleotides: TGTGCCAGCAGTTATGAAGGGCAAAGCGGTTCACCCCTCCACTTT. It codes for CASSYEGQSGSPLHF.

This clone was found once. The chain uses TRBV4-2 and TRBJ2-1; TRBD1 agrees at 7 bases. This CDR3 contains 17 residues. The V and J ends lost 1 base and 0 bases, in that order; junction bases with no gene match: 6. Germline V CDR1 and CDR2: LGHNA, YNFKEQ. CDR3 sequence: CASSQGQGDSSYNEQFF. DNA for the CDR3: TGTGCCAGCAGCCAAGGGCAGGGGGATTCCTCCTACAATGAGCAGTTCTTC.

J is TRBJ2-1 and V is TRBV27; D not resolved. The germline V gene encodes CDR1 MNHEY and CDR2 SMNVEV (reference sequence). The V end was cut by 6 bases, the J end by 0 bases, with 12 bases between. CDR3 length: 15 residues. CDR3 amino acids: CASSSNLLSYNEQFF. CDR3 sequence (DNA): TGTGCCAGCAGCTCAAACCTACTCTCCTACAATGAGCAGTTCTTC.

The genes are TRBV6-5 and TRBJ2-7; TRBD1 matches 7 bases. The CDR3 sequence is 14 residues long. CDR1 MNHEY and CDR2 SVGAGI come from the germline V gene. V dropped 7 bases and J dropped 0; count of bases not matched to a gene: 6. The CDR3 is CASTRQGFSYEQYF. The CDR3 coding sequence is TGTGCCAGCACCAGACAGGGATTCTCCTACGAGCAGTACTTC.

The J gene is TRBJ2-7, the V gene TRBV4-2; TRBD1 agrees at 11 bases. J lost 3 bases, V lost 4 bases, and 5 bases had no gene match. This CDR3 has 15 amino acids. CDR1 and CDR2 from the germline V gene are LGHNA and YNFKEQ. The CDR3 loop reads CASSLGTGGLYEQYF. The CDR3, as DNA: TGTGCCAGCAGCCTAGGGACAGGGGGTCTCTACGAGCAGTACTTC.

V and J are TRBV9 and TRBJ2-1, with TRBD1 matching over 10 bases. The CDR3 consists of 15 residues. The V and J ends lost 7 bases and 4 bases, in that order; junction bases with no gene match: 8. Germline assignment: CDR1 SGDLS and CDR2 YYNGEE. DNA for the CDR3: TGTGCCAGCCAAAAGGGGACAGGGGTTTACAATGAGCAGTTCTTC. Translation gives CASQKGTGVYNEQFF.

The chain combines TRBV7-9 with TRBJ1-3, with 7 bases lining up with TRBD1. Germline V lookup: CDR1 SEHNR, CDR2 FQNEAQ (reference sequence). The CDR3 runs 18 residues. Trimming took 4 bases from V and 1 from J; bases not matched to a gene: 13. For the CDR3, the DNA is TGTGCCAGCAGCTCGGGGACAGCCGTACAGTTTTCTGGAAACACCATATATTTT. Translating it yields CASSSGTAVQFSGNTIYF.

The chain recombines TRBV5-6 with TRBJ1-1; possible D gene TRBD1, 6 bases. Trimming removed 5 bases from V and 5 bases from J, with 7 bases in between. The CDR3 totals 11 residues. Germline CDR1 SGHDT, CDR2 YYEEEE. In DNA, the CDR3 is TGTGCCAGCAGAGGACAGACTGAAGCTTTCTTT. As protein: CASRGQTEAFF. Variable domain in full (rest from reference TRBV5-6 and TRBJ1-1): DAGVTQSPTHLIKTRGQQVTLRCSPKSGHDTVSWYQQALGQGPQFIFQYYEEEERQRGNFPDRFSGHQFPNYSSELNVNALLLGDSALYLCASRGQTEAFFGQGTRLTVV.

A word on this clone: This sample includes further DNA sequences coding for the same CDR3. The V and J genes are TRBV18 and TRBJ2-4, with D possibly TRBD2 on 6 matching bases. Germline CDR1 is KGHSH and CDR2 is LQKENI. This CDR3 contains 15 residues. Trimming removed 3 bases at V and 1 base at J, with 10 bases between. The CDR3: CASSPTTRAKNIQYF. Written as DNA, the CDR3 is TGTGCCAGCTCACCGACGACTAGGGCCAAAAACATTCAGTACTTC. Based on the CDR3 plus reference TRBV18 and TRBJ2-4, the full variable domain is NAGVMQNPRHLVRRRGQEARLRCSPMKGHSHVYWYRQLPEEGLKFMVYLQKENIIDESGMPKERFSAEFPKEGPSILRIQQVVRGDSAAYFCASSPTTRAKNIQYFGAGTRLSVL.

This chain links TRBV6-6 with TRBJ2-3, with 10 nucleotides matching TRBD2. The CDR3 totals 15 residues. The V and J ends lost 3 bases and 6 bases, in that order; junction bases with no gene match: 6. Germline CDR1 and CDR2: MNHNY and SVGAGI (reference sequence). The CDR3: CASSYSAGGMDTQYF. In nucleotides, the CDR3 is TGTGCCAGCAGTTATTCAGCGGGGGGGATGGATACGCAGTATTTT.

This clone occurred a few times. V usage is TRBV29-1 and J usage is TRBJ1-1, with 10 positions matching TRBD1. The germline V gene encodes CDR1 SQVTM and CDR2 ANQGSEA. The CDR3 has 15 residues. V gave up 7 bases and J gave up 5 bases; unmatched junction bases: 13. CDR3 region: CSGGQGWEGVTEAFF. CDR3 DNA sequence: TGCAGCGGGGGACAGGGGTGGGAGGGTGTGACTGAAGCTTTCTTT.

Comments on this clone: Different DNA sequences within this sample yield the same CDR3. The rearrangement uses TRBV2 and TRBJ2-5; D may be TRBD1 (6 bases). CDR1 and CDR2 from the germline V gene are SNHLY and FYNNEI. This CDR3 contains 14 residues. With 1 base removed from V and 2 bases from J, the gap between germline ends came to 8 bases. As DNA, the CDR3 is TGTGCCAGCAGTGAAGGGGGGCGTCAAGAGACCCAGTACTTC. It yields the protein CASSEGGRQETQYF.

The chain recombines TRBV27 with TRBJ1-1; D unresolved. Germline V gives CDR1 MNHEY, CDR2 SMNVEV (reference sequence). V dropped 5 bases and J dropped 4 bases, with 17 bases sitting between them. The CDR3 length is 15 residues. CDR3 in DNA: TGTGCCAGCAGTCGGACGGGAGGACCTAGCACTGAAGCTTTCTTT. Translation: CASSRTGGPSTEAFF.